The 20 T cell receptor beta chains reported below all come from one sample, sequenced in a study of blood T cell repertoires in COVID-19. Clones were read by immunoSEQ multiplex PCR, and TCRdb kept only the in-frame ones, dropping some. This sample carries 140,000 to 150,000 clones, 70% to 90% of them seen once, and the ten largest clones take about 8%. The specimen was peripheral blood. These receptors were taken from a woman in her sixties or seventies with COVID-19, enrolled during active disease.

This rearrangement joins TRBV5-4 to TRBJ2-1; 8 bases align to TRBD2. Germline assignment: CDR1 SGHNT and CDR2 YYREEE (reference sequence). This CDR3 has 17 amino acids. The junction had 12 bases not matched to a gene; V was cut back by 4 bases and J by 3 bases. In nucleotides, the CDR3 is TGTGCCAGCAGCCCCTCACCTGGAGCGGGGGACTACAATGAGCAGTTCTTC. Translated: CASSPSPGAGDYNEQFF.

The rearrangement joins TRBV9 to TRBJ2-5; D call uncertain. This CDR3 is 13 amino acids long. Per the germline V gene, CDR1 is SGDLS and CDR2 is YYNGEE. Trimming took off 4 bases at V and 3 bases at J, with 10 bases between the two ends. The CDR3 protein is CASSPRVEETQYF. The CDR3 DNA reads TGTGCCAGCAGCCCCCGCGTGGAAGAGACCCAGTACTTC.

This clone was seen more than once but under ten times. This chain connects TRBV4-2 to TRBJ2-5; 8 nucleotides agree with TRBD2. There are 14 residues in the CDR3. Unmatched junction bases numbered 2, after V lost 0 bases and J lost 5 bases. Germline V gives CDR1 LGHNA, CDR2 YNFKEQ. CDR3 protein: CASSQELAGETQYF. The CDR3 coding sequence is TGTGCCAGCAGCCAAGAGCTAGCGGGTGAGACCCAGTACTTC.

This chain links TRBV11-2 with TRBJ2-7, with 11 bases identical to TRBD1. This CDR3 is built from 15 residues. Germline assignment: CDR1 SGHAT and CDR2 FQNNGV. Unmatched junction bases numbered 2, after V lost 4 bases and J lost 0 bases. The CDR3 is CASSWDRGISYEQYF. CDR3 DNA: TGTGCCAGCAGCTGGGACAGGGGGATCTCCTACGAGCAGTACTTC.

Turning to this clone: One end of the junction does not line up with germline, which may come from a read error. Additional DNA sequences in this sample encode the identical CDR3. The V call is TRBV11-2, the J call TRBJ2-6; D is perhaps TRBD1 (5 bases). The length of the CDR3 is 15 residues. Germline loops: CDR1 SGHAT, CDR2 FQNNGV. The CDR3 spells CASSLDSSGANVLTF. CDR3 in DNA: TGTGCCAGCAGCCTAGACAGCTCTGGGGCCAACGTCCTGACTTTC. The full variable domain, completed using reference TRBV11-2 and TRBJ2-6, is EAGVAQSPRYKIIEKRQSVAFWCNPISGHATLYWYQQILGQGPKLLIQFQNNGVVDDSQLPKDRFSAERLKGVDSTLKIQPAKLEDSAVYLCASSLDSSGANVLTFGAGSRLTVL.

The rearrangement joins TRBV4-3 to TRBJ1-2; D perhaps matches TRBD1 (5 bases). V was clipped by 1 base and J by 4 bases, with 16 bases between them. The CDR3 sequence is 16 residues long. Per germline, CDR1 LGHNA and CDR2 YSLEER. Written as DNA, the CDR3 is TGCGCCAGCAGCCAAGTGGGGACTCAGTACGCCTATGGCTACACCTTC. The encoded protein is CASSQVGTQYAYGYTF.

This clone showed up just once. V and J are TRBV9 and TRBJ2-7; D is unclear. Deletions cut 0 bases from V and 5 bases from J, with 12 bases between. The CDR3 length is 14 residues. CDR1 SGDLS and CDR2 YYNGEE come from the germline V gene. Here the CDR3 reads CASSVGVAEDEQYF. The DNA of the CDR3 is TGTGCCAGCAGCGTAGGGGTGGCCGAGGACGAGCAGTACTTC.

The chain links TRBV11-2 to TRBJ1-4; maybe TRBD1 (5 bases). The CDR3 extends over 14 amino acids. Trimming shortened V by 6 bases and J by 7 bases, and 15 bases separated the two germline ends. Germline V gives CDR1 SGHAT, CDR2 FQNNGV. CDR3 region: CASSWRGLGEKLFF. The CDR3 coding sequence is TGTGCCAGCAGTTGGAGGGGTTTGGGTGAAAAACTGTTTTTT.

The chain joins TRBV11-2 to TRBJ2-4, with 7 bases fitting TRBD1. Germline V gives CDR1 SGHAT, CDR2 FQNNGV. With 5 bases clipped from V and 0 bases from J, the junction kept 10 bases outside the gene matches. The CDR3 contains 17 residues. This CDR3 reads CASSPRGLAGAKNIQYF. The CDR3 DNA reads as TGTGCCAGCAGCCCTAGGGGGCTAGCCGGAGCCAAAAACATTCAGTACTTC.

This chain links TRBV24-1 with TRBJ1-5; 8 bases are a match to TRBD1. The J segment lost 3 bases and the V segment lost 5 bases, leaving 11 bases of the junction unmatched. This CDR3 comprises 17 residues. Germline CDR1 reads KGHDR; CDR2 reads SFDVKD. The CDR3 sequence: CATSGARGLSNNQPQHF. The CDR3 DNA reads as TGTGCCACCAGTGGGGCCAGGGGGCTTAGTAACAATCAGCCCCAGCATTTT.

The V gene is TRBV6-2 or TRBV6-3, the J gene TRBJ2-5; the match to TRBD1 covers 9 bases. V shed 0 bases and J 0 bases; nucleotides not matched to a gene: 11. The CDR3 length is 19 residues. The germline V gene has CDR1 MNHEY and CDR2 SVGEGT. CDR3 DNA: TGTGCCAGCAGTTACTCATTGGACAGGGGCATCCCATACCAAGAGACCCAGTACTTC. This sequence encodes CASSYSLDRGIPYQETQYF.

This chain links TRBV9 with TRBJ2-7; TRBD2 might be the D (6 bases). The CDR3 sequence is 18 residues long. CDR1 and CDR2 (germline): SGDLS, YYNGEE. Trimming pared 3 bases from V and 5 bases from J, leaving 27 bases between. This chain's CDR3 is CASSGAGSGDSAVDEQYF. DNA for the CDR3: TGTGCCAGCAGCGGTGCGGGGAGTGGCGACAGCGCGGTGGACGAGCAGTACTTC.

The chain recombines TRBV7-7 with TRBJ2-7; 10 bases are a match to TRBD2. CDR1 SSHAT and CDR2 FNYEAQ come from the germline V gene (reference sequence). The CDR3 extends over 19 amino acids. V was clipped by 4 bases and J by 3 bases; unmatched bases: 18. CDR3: CASSSSSGGRPPVDYEQYF. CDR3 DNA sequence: TGTGCCAGCAGCTCGTCTAGCGGGGGTAGGCCCCCGGTCGACTACGAGCAGTACTTC.

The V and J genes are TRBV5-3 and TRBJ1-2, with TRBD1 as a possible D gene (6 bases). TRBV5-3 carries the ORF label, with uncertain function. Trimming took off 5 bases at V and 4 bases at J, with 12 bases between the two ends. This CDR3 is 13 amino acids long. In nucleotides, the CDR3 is TGTGCCAGAAGGAGGGGGAAGAGCTATGGCTACACCTTC. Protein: CARRRGKSYGYTF.

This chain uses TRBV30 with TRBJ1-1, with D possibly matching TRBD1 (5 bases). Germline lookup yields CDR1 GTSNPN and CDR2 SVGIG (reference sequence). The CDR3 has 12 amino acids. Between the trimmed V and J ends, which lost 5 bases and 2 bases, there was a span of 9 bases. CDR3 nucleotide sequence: TGTGCCTGGGGGGCGGTAAACACTGAAGCTTTCTTT. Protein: CAWGAVNTEAFF.

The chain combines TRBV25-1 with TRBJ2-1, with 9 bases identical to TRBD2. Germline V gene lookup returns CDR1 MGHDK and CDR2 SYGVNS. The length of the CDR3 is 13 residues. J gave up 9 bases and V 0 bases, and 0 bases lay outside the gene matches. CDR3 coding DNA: TGTGCCAGCAGTGAATATAGCGGGGGTGAGCAGTTCTTC. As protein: CASSEYSGGEQFF.

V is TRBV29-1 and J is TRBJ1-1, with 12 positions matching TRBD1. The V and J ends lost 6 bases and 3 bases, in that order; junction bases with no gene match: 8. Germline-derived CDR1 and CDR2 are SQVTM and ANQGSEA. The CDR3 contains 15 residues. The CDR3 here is CSVTGTGGFDTEAFF. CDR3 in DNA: TGCAGCGTGACCGGGACAGGGGGCTTCGACACTGAAGCTTTCTTT.

The CDR3 nucleotides read TGTGCCAGCAGCCGGGAAAGCGAGGCTGAAGCTTTCTTT. This translates into CASSRESEAEAFF. The rearrangement joins TRBV5-4 to TRBJ1-1; D gene ambiguous. The CDR3 sequence is 13 residues long. V was cut by 4 bases and J by 6 bases, with 13 bases left in between. The germline V gene encodes CDR1 SGHNT and CDR2 YYREEE (reference sequence).

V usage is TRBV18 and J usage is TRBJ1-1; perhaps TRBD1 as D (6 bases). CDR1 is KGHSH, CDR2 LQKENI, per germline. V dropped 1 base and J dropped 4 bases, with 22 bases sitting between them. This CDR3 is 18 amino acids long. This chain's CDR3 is CASSPLPQGGVAGTEAFF. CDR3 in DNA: TGTGCCAGCTCACCACTTCCACAGGGTGGTGTTGCGGGCACTGAAGCTTTCTTT.

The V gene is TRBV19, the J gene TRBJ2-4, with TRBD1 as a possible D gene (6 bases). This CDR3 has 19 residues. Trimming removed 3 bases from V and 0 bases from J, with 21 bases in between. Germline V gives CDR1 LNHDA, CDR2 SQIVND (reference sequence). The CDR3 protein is CASSIETGRALQAKNIQYF. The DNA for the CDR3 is TGTGCCAGTAGTATCGAGACAGGTCGCGCCCTTCAAGCCAAAAACATTCAGTACTTC.